This T cell receptor (beta chain) is from a study of cytomegalovirus exposure and HLA in healthy donors. Study-wide results and caveats: Most TCR sequences were seen very rarely across donors, but some public TCRs occurred in many. The tendency of first-cohort TCR clusters to co-occur in the 120 or so validation repertoires emerged from a later analysis.

Sequenced by immunoSEQ multiplex PCR; TCRdb stores in-frame clones only, minus some. The sample carries about 130,000 clones, around 94% recorded once. V was trimmed by 3 bases and J by 0 bases, leaving 12 bases between them. The CDR3 runs 17 residues. Germline V gene data show CDR1 as MDHEN and CDR2 as SYDVKM. Turning to this clone: The antigen remains unidentified.

This TCR derives from a woman aged 18-29 years in good health and CMV-seronegative. J is TRBJ2-6 and V is TRBV28; D is possibly TRBD2 (6 bases). What was sequenced was PBMCs. CDR3: CASSFGGTNSGANVLTF. CDR3 sequence (DNA): TGTGCCAGCAGTTTTGGGGGGACGAACTCTGGGGCCAACGTCCTGACTTTC.